The 25 T cell receptor beta chains given below trace back to one sample, sequenced in a study of cytomegalovirus exposure and HLA in healthy donors. With 60 Vbeta and 13 Jbeta primers, the PCR was carried out. TCRdb keeps only in-frame clones here, not all; method: immunoSEQ multiplex PCR. The sample shows about 160,000 clones, approximately 80% of them seen only once. Sequencing was carried out using PBMCs. These receptors were collected from a woman in her 30s in good health and CMV-seropositive.

This clone showed up just a few times. This CDR3 is CASSLLGLAGGVKNIQYF. The CDR3 nucleotides are TGTGCCAGCAGTTTATTAGGTCTAGCGGGGGGAGTCAAAAACATTCAGTACTTC. The chain joins TRBV27 to TRBJ2-4, with 11 bases identical to TRBD2. This CDR3 contains 18 residues. The germline V gene encodes CDR1 MNHEY and CDR2 SMNVEV (reference sequence). J was trimmed by 3 bases and V by 1 base; bases with no gene match: 8.

The chain is built from TRBV6-1 and TRBJ2-3; 12 bases agree with TRBD2. Germline V gives CDR1 MNHNS, CDR2 SASEGT. The ends lost 5 bases at V and 4 bases at J; junction bases unmatched: 4. The CDR3 is 15 amino acids. CDR3 residues: CASSSTSGGADTQYF. The CDR3 nucleotides are TGTGCCAGCAGTTCGACTAGCGGGGGAGCAGATACGCAGTATTTT.

The gene calls are TRBV25-1 and TRBJ1-2, with a weak D call TRBD1 (6 bases). Germline CDR1 reads MGHDK; CDR2 reads SYGVNS. V dropped 11 bases and J dropped 8 bases, with 9 bases sitting between them. This CDR3 has 9 residues. CDR3 protein: CAGGRGYTF. As DNA, the CDR3 is TGTGCCGGGGGCCGAGGCTACACCTTC.

The rearrangement links TRBV7-3 to TRBJ2-3; the D is unclear. Germline V CDR1 and CDR2: SGHTA, FQGTGA. V dropped 2 bases and J dropped 3 bases, with 15 bases sitting between them. The CDR3 extends over 16 amino acids. Here the CDR3 DNA reads TGTGCCAGCAGCTTAGGAACGAAGACCAGGACAGATACGCAGTATTTT. Protein product: CASSLGTKTRTDTQYF.

This clone was observed a few times. This rearrangement joins TRBV18 to TRBJ2-2, with D possibly matching TRBD1 (5 bases). CDR1 is KGHSH and CDR2 is LQKENI in the germline V gene. Trimming left V 4 bases short and J 4 bases short, with 16 bases between. This CDR3 region has 16 residues. Written as DNA, the CDR3 is TGTGCCAGCTCACACGGACCGACAGAAACCACCGGGGAGCTGTTTTTT. It translates to CASSHGPTETTGELFF.

V usage is TRBV9 and J usage is TRBJ2-3, with D possibly TRBD2 on 6 matching bases. The CDR3 has 14 residues. The V gene's germline CDR1 is SGDLS and CDR2 YYNGEE. Deletions cut 4 bases from V and 2 bases from J, with 11 bases between. The CDR3 spells CASSLRDFTDTQYF. The CDR3 coding sequence is TGTGCCAGCAGCTTGCGGGACTTCACAGATACGCAGTATTTT.

The J gene is TRBJ1-2, the V gene TRBV29-1, with 7 bases aligning to TRBD1. Germline V CDR1 and CDR2: SQVTM, ANQGSEA. The CDR3 consists of 14 residues. J was trimmed by 8 bases and V by 7 bases; bases with no gene match: 16. CDR3 in DNA: TGCAGCGCCCGGGGCTACGACAGGGTAGTAGGCTACACCTTC. This sequence encodes CSARGYDRVVGYTF.

This chain connects TRBV7-2 to TRBJ2-1, with D possibly matching TRBD1 (6 bases). The CDR3 is 13 residues long. Germline-derived CDR1 and CDR2 are SGHTA and FQGNSA. Trimming took off 5 bases at V and 13 bases at J, with 18 bases between the two ends. The CDR3 reads CASSMGSPRGQFF. The CDR3 DNA is TGTGCCAGCAGCATGGGGTCTCCCAGGGGTCAGTTCTTC. Drawing the rest from reference TRBV7-2 and TRBJ2-1, the complete variable domain is GAGVSQSPSNKVTEKGKDVELRCDPISGHTALYWYRQSLGQGLEFLIYFQGNSAPDKSGLPSDRFSAERTGGSVSTLTIQRTQQEDSAVYLCASSMGSPRGQFFGPGTRLTVL.

This chain uses TRBV6-5 with TRBJ1-1, with D tentatively TRBD1 (6 bases). CDR3 length equals 14 residues. The V gene's germline CDR1 is MNHEY and CDR2 SVGAGI. V dropped 4 bases and J dropped 11 bases, with 20 bases sitting between them. Here the CDR3 reads CASSSPGTLFGAFF. As DNA, the CDR3 is TGTGCCAGCAGTTCTCCCGGGACACTATTCGGGGCTTTCTTT.

V usage is TRBV27 and J usage is TRBJ1-1, with TRBD1 matching over 7 bases. The germline gives CDR1 MNHEY, CDR2 SMNVEV (reference sequence). V lost 8 bases and J lost 5; bases outside the gene matches: 11. The CDR3 sequence is 14 residues long. The CDR3 nucleotides are TGTGCCAGCTCTTCCCCACAGGGGACTACTGAAGCTTTCTTT. Protein product: CASSSPQGTTEAFF.

CDR3 residues: CASSYRGADTQYF. As DNA, the CDR3 is TGCGCCAGCAGCTACAGGGGCGCAGATACGCAGTATTTT. The J gene is TRBJ2-3, the V gene TRBV5-1; 7 bases align to TRBD1. The CDR3 has 13 amino acids. V lost 3 bases and J lost 4; bases outside the gene matches: 2. In germline, CDR1 is SGHRS, CDR2 YFSETQ. The complete variable domain, with remaining parts taken from reference TRBV5-1 and TRBJ2-3, reads KAGVTQTPRYLIKTRGQQVTLSCSPISGHRSVSWYQQTPGQGLQFLFEYFSETQRNKGNFPGRFSGRQFSNSRSEMNVSTLELGDSALYLCASSYRGADTQYFGPGTRLTVL.

In DNA form, the CDR3 reads TGTGCCAGCAGCGGGGGGGGAGGGAGTCAGCCCCAGCATTTT. As protein: CASSGGGGSQPQHF. The chain employs TRBV5-6 and TRBJ1-5, with a possible D match to TRBD1 (5 bases). The CDR3 extends over 14 amino acids. V lost 4 bases, J lost 6 bases, and 14 bases lay in between. The V gene's germline CDR1 is SGHDT and CDR2 YYEEEE.

This CDR3 is CASSGQVLTQYF. The CDR3 region has the DNA TGTGCCAGCAGCGGACAGGTTTTGACGCAGTATTTT. This chain links TRBV6-6 with TRBJ2-3; 7 bases map to TRBD1. CDR1 is MNHNY, CDR2 SVGAGI, per germline (reference sequence). The CDR3 length is 12 residues. J lost 9 bases, V lost 6 bases, and 6 bases had no gene match.

The J gene is TRBJ1-5, the V gene TRBV10-3; weak D call: TRBD1 (6 bases). V lost 7 bases and J lost 5, with 12 bases in between. The length of the CDR3 is 13 residues. Per the germline V gene, CDR1 is ENHRY and CDR2 is SYGVKD. Here the CDR3 DNA reads TGTGCCATCACCAGGGACAATTATCAGCCCCAGCATTTT. It translates to CAITRDNYQPQHF.

This clone was observed a single time. The gene calls are TRBV7-9 and TRBJ2-1; 7 nucleotides match TRBD2. Trimming cost V 3 bases and J 9 bases; bases outside gene matches: 8. There are 14 residues in the CDR3. Germline V gene sequence: CDR1 SEHNR, CDR2 FQNEAQ (reference sequence). CDR3 in amino acids: CASSLPGTTAEQFF. CDR3 sequence (DNA): TGTGCCAGCAGCTTGCCCGGGACTACGGCTGAGCAGTTCTTC.

V and J are TRBV5-1 and TRBJ2-5, with TRBD1 identical over 9 bases. Germline lookup yields CDR1 SGHRS and CDR2 YFSETQ. This CDR3 has 16 residues. Trimming at V came to 0 bases and at J to 4 bases, leaving 7 bases not matched to a gene. CDR3 residues: CASSLAPGQGLETQYF. The CDR3 coding sequence is TGCGCCAGCAGCTTGGCCCCGGGACAGGGATTAGAGACCCAGTACTTC.

The chain carries TRBV29-1 and TRBJ2-1; 10 positions agree with TRBD1. The V gene's germline CDR1 is SQVTM and CDR2 ANQGSEA. J gave up 3 bases and V 6 bases, and 8 bases lay outside the gene matches. The CDR3 is made up of 15 amino acids. DNA for the CDR3: TGCAGCGTCGACTTCGGGGACAGGGGCTACAATGAGCAGTTCTTC. Its translation: CSVDFGDRGYNEQFF.

The J gene is TRBJ2-4, the V gene TRBV5-1; D is unresolved. V was clipped by 2 bases and J by 6 bases, with 9 bases between them. Germline CDR1 is SGHRS and CDR2 is YFSETQ. There are 13 residues in the CDR3. CDR3: CASSLESGNIQYF. The CDR3 nucleotides are TGCGCCAGCAGCTTAGAATCGGGAAACATTCAGTACTTC.

The chain combines TRBV9 with TRBJ2-7, with D perhaps TRBD1 (5 bases). The germline gives CDR1 SGDLS, CDR2 YYNGEE. V lost 1 base, J lost 4 bases, and 15 bases lay in between. The CDR3 covers 15 residues. CDR3: CASSVSSKGWYEQYF. CDR3 nucleotides: TGTGCCAGCAGCGTAAGTTCTAAGGGGTGGTACGAGCAGTACTTC.

The chain uses TRBV27 and TRBJ2-7; D remains unclear. Trimming removed 5 bases from V and 0 bases from J, with 11 bases in between. The CDR3 has 14 amino acids. The germline gives CDR1 MNHEY, CDR2 SMNVEV (reference sequence). Written as DNA, the CDR3 is TGTGCCAGCAGTCCTTTACGGAGCTCCTACGAGCAGTACTTC. Protein sequence: CASSPLRSSYEQYF.

The chain joins TRBV29-1 to TRBJ2-1; possibly TRBD1 for D (6 bases). Trimming took 3 bases from V and 2 from J, leaving 11 bases between them. This CDR3 is 14 amino acids long. The germline gives CDR1 SQVTM, CDR2 ANQGSEA. As DNA, the CDR3 is TGCAGCGTTGATGGGCAGGGGACCTACAATGAGCAGTTCTTC. Encoded protein: CSVDGQGTYNEQFF.

The chain joins TRBV7-8 to TRBJ1-5; 7 bases are shared with TRBD1. The V and J ends lost 3 bases and 2 bases, in that order; junction bases with no gene match: 4. Germline CDR1 SGHVS, CDR2 FQNEAQ. The CDR3 has 15 amino acids. CDR3 protein: CASSLGGQGNQPQHF. For the CDR3, the DNA is TGTGCCAGCAGCTTGGGCGGACAGGGCAATCAGCCCCAGCATTTT.

This sequence joins TRBV27 and TRBJ1-5; maybe TRBD1 (5 bases). Germline loops: CDR1 MNHEY, CDR2 SMNVEV (reference sequence). V gave up 6 bases and J gave up 2 bases, with 11 bases separating them. The CDR3 is 14 amino acids. The CDR3 loop is CASRRGGGNQPQHF. CDR3 nucleotide sequence: TGTGCCAGCAGGAGGGGAGGTGGCAATCAGCCCCAGCATTTT.

The chain combines TRBV7-2 with TRBJ2-5, with D perhaps TRBD1 (6 bases). The CDR3 consists of 14 residues. Germline CDR1 reads SGHTA; CDR2 reads FQGNSA. Between the trimmed V and J ends, which lost 5 bases and 1 base, there was a span of 11 bases. Written as DNA, the CDR3 is TGTGCCAGCAGCCTCCGGACAGTCCAAGAGACCCAGTACTTC. Its translation: CASSLRTVQETQYF.

The chain is built from TRBV4-3 and TRBJ2-4; 7 bases match TRBD1. From germline, CDR1 is LGHNA and CDR2 YSLEER. After removal of 2 bases from V and 3 bases from J, the junction contained 7 bases not matched to a gene. The CDR3 extends over 16 amino acids. For the CDR3, the DNA is TGCGCCAGCAGCCAAAATTACTGGGACAGCAAAAACATTCAGTACTTC. Its translation is CASSQNYWDSKNIQYF.